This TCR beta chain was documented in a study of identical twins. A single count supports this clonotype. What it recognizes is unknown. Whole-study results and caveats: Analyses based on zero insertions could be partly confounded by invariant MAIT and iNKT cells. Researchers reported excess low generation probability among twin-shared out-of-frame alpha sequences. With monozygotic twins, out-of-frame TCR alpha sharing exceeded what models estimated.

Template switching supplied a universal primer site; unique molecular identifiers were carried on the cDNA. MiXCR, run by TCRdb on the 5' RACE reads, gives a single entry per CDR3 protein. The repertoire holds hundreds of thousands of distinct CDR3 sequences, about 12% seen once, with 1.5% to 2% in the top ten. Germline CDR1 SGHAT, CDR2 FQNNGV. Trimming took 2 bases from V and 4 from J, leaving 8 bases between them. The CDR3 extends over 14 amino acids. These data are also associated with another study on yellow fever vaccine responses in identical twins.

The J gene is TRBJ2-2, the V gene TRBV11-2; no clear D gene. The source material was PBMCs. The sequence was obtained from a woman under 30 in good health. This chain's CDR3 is CASSLIGVTGELFF. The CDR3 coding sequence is TGTGCCAGCAGCTTAATTGGTGTCACCGGGGAGCTGTTTTTT.